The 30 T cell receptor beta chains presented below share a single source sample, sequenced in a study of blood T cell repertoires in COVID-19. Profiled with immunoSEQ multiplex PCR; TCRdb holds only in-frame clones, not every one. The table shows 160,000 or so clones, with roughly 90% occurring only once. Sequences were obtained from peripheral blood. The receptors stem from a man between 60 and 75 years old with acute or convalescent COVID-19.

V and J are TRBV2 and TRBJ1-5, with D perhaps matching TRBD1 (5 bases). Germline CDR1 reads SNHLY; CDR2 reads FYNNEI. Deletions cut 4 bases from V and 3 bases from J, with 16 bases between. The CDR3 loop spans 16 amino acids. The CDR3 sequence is CASSGVGGVDNQPQHF. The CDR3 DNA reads TGTGCCAGCAGTGGGGTAGGAGGGGTTGACAATCAGCCCCAGCATTTT.

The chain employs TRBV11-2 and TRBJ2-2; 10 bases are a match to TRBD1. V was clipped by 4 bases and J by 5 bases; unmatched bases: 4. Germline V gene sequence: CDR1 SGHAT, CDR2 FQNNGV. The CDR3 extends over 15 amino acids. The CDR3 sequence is CASSSGQGVTGELFF. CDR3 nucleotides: TGTGCCAGCAGCTCAGGACAGGGGGTAACCGGGGAGCTGTTTTTT.

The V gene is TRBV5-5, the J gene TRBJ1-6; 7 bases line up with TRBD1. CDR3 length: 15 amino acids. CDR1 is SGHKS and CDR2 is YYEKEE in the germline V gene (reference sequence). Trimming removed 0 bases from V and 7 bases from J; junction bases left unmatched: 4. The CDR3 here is CASSLGGTENSPLHF. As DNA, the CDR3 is TGTGCCAGCAGCTTGGGGGGGACAGAAAATTCACCCCTCCACTTT.

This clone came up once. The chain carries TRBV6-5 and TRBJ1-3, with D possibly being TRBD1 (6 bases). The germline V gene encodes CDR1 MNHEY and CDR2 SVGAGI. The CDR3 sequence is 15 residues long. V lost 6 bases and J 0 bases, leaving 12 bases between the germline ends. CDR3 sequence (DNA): TGTGCCAGCAGGGCAGGGGCGACCTCTGGAAACACCATATATTTT. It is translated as CASRAGATSGNTIYF.

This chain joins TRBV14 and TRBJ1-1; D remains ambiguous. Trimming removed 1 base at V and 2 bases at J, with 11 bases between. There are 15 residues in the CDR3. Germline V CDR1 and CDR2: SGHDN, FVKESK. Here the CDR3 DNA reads TGTGCCAGCAGCCAAGCTCGAGGTTATAACACTGAAGCTTTCTTT. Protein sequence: CASSQARGYNTEAFF. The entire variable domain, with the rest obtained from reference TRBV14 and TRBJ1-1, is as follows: EAGVTQFPSHSVIEKGQTVTLRCDPISGHDNLYWYRRVMGKEIKFLLHFVKESKQDESGMPNNRFLAERTGGTYSTLKVQPAELEDSGVYFCASSQARGYNTEAFFGQGTRLTVV.

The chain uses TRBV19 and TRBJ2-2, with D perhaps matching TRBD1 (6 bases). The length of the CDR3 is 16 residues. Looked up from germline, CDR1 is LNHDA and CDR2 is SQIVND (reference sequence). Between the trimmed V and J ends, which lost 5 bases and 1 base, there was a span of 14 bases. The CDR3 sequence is CASSSRQAENTGELFF. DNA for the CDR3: TGTGCCAGTAGTTCCCGACAGGCCGAGAACACCGGGGAGCTGTTTTTT.

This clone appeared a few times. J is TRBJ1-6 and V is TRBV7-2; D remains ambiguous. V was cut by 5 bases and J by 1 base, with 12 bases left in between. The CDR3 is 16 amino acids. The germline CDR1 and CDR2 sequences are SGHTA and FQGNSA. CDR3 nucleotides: TGTGCCAGCAGCCCACCCGGGAATTCCTATAATTCACCCCTCCACTTT. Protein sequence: CASSPPGNSYNSPLHF.

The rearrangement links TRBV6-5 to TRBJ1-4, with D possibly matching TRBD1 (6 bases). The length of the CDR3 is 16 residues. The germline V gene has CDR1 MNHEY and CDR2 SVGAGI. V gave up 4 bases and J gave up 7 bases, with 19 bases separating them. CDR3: CASSSDLRGGGEKLFF. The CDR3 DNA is TGTGCCAGCAGTTCCGATCTCAGGGGAGGGGGTGAAAAACTGTTTTTT.

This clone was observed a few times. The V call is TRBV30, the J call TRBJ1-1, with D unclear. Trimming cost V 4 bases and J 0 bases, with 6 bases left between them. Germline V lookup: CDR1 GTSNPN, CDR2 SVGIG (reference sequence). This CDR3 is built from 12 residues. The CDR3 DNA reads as TGTGCCTGGATTTTAATGAACACTGAAGCTTTCTTT. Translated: CAWILMNTEAFF.

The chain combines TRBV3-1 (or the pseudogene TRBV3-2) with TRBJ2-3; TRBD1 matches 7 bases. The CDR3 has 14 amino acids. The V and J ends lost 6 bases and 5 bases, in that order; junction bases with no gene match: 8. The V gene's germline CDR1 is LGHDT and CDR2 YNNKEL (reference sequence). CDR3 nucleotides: TGTGCCAGCAGTGACGGGACAGTGATAGATACGCAGTATTTT. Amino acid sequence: CASSDGTVIDTQYF.

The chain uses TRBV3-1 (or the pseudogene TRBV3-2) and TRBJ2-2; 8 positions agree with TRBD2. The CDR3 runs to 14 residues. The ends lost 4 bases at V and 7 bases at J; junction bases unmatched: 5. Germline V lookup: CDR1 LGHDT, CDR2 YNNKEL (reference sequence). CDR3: CASSLAGMGGELFF. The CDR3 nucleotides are TGTGCCAGCAGCCTAGCGGGGATGGGCGGGGAGCTGTTTTTT.

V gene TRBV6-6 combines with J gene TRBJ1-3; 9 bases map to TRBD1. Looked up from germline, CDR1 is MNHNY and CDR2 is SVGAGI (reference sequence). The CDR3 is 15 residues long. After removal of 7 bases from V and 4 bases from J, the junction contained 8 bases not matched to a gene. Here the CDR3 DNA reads TGTGCCAGCATCGACGGGACAGGGAGAGGAAACACCATATATTTT. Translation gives CASIDGTGRGNTIYF.

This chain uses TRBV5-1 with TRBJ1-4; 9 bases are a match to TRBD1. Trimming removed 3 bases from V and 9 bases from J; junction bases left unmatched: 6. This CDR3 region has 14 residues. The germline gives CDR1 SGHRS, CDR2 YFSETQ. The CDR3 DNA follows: TGCGCCAGCAGCTGGACAGGGGACGGAAAAAAACTGTTTTTT. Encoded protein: CASSWTGDGKKLFF.

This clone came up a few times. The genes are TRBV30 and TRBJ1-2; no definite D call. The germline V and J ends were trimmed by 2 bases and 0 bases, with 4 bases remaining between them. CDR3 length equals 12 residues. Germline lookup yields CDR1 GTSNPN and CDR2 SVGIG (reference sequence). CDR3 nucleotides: TGTGCCTGGAGTCCCGCTAACTATGGCTACACCTTC. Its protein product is CAWSPANYGYTF.

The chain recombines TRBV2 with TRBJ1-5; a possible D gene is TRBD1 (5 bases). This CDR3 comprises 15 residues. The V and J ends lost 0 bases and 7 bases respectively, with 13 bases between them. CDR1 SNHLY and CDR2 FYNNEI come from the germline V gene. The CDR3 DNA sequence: TGTGCCAGCAGTGAAGCGCGCGGGGCGGGACAGCCCCAGCATTTT. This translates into CASSEARGAGQPQHF.

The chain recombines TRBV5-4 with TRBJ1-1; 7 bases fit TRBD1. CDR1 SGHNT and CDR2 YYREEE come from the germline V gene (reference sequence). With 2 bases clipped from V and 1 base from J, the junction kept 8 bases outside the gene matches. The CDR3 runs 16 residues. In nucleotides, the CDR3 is TGTGCCAGCAGCTTCAGATCCGGGACAGCGAACACTGAAGCTTTCTTT. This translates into CASSFRSGTANTEAFF.

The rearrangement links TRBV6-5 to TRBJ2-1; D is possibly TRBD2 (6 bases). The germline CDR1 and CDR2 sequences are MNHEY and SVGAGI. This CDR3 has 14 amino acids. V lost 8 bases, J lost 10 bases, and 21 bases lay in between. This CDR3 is CASRDWRGPGEQFF. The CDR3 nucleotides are TGTGCCAGCCGGGACTGGAGGGGACCAGGGGAGCAGTTCTTC.

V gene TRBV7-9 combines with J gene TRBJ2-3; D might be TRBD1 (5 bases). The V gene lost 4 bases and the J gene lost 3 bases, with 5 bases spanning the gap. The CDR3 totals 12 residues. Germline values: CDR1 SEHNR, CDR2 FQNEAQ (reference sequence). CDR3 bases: TGTGCCAGCAGCTCAGGGACAGATACGCAGTATTTT. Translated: CASSSGTDTQYF.

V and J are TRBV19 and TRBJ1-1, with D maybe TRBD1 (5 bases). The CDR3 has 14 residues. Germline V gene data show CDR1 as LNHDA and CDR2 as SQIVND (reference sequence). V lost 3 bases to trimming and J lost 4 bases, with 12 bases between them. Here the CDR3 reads CASSMRTKATEAFF. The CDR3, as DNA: TGTGCCAGTAGTATGCGGACAAAGGCCACTGAAGCTTTCTTT.

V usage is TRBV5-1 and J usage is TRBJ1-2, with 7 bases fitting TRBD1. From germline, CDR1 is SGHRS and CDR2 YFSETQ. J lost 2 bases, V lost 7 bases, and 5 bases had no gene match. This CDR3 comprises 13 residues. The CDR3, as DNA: TGCGCCAGCCGGGACAGCGCAAACTATGGCTACACCTTC. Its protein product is CASRDSANYGYTF.

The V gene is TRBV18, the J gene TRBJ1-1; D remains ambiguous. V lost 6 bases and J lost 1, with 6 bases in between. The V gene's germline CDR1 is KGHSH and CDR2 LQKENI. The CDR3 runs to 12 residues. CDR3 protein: CASSTRNTEAFF. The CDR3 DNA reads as TGTGCCAGCTCCACCAGGAACACTGAAGCTTTCTTT.

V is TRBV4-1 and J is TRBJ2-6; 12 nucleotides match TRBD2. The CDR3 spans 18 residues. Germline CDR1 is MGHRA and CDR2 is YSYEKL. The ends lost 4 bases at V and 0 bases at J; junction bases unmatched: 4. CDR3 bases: TGCGCCAGCAGCCTAACTAGCGGGGGGAGCTCTGGGGCCAACGTCCTGACTTTC. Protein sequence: CASSLTSGGSSGANVLTF.

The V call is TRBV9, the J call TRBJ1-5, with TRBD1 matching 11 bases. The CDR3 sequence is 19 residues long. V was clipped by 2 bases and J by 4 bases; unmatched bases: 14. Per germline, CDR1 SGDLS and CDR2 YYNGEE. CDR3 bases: TGTGCCAGCAGCGTTAACCCCAGGGGCGGACAGGGGGCGAATCAGCCCCAGCATTTT. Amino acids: CASSVNPRGGQGANQPQHF.

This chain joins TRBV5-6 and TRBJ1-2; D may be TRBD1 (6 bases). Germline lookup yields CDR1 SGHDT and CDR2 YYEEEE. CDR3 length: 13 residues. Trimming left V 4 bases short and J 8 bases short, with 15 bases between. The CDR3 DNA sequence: TGTGCCAGCAGCATGAACAGGGTAGAGGGCTACACCTTC. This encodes CASSMNRVEGYTF.

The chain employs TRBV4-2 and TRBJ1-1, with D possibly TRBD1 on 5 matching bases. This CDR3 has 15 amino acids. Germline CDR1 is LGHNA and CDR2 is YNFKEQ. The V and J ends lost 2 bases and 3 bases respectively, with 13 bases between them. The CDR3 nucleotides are TGTGCCAGCAGCCAACACTCCAGGGAGGACACTGAAGCTTTCTTT. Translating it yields CASSQHSREDTEAFF.

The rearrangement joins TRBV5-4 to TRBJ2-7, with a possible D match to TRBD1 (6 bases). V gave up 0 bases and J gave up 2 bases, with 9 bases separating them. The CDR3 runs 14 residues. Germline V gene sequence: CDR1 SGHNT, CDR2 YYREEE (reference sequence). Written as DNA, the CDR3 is TGTGCCAGCAGCTTGGCACAGGGAGCCTACGAGCAGTACTTC. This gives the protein CASSLAQGAYEQYF.

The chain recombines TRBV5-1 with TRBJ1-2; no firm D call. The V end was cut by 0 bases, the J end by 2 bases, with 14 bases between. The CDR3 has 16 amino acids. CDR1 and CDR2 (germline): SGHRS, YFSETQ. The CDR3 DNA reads TGCGCCAGCAGCTTGGCCTATGGCGCTAGGAACTATGGCTACACCTTC. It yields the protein CASSLAYGARNYGYTF.

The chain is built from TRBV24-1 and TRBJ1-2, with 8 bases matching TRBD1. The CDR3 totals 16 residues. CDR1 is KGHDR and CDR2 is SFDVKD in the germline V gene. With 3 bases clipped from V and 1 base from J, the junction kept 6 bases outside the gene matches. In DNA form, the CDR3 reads TGTGCCACCAGTGATACGCCGACAGGGGTTAACTATGGCTACACCTTC. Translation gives CATSDTPTGVNYGYTF.

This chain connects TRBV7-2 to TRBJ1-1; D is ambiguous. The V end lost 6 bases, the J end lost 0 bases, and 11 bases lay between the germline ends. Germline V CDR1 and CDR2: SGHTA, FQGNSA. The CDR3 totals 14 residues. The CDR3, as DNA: TGTGCCAGCAGACAACAGAACTTGAACACTGAAGCTTTCTTT. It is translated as CASRQQNLNTEAFF.

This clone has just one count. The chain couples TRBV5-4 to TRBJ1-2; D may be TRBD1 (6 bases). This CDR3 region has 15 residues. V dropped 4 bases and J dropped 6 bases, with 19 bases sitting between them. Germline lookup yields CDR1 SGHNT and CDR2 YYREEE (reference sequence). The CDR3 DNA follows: TGTGCCAGCAGCCTGCCGGGCAGGGGTGGAAATGGCTACACCTTC. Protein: CASSLPGRGGNGYTF.